Shown below are 8 T cell receptor beta chains from a single sample sequenced in a study of T cells of healthy individuals. Each CDR3 protein is one row after TCRdb ran MiXCR on the 5' RACE reads. This table holds more than 85,000 distinct CDR3 sequences, approximately 18% found once. These receptors all stem from a human donor in good health.

The CDR3 loop is CAISTSVFTYEQYF. The CDR3 DNA reads as TGTGCCATCAGTACTAGCGTCTTTACCTACGAGCAGTACTTC. V is TRBV10-3 and J is TRBJ2-7; TRBD2 matches 7 bases. The CDR3 is made up of 14 amino acids. Trimming at V came to 5 bases and at J to 2 bases, leaving 6 bases not matched to a gene. The V gene's germline CDR1 is ENHRY and CDR2 SYGVKD.

J is TRBJ1-4 and V is TRBV7-9; 10 nucleotides align to TRBD1. J lost 6 bases, V lost 1 base, and 2 bases had no gene match. There are 15 residues in the CDR3. Germline V lookup: CDR1 SEHNR, CDR2 FQNEAQ (reference sequence). The CDR3, as DNA: TGTGCCAGCAGCTTAGTTGGGACAGGGGATGAAAAACTGTTTTTT. As protein: CASSLVGTGDEKLFF. Variable domain in full (rest from reference TRBV7-9 and TRBJ1-4): DTGVSQNPRHKITKRGQNVTFRCDPISEHNRLYWYRQTLGQGPEFLTYFQNEAQLEKSRLLSDRFSAERPKGSFSTLEIQRTEQGDSAMYLCASSLVGTGDEKLFFGSGTQLSVL.

The chain links TRBV6-1 to TRBJ1-5; D may be TRBD1 (5 bases). V lost 4 bases, J lost 4 bases, and 17 bases lay in between. The CDR3 is made up of 16 amino acids. Germline CDR1 MNHNS, CDR2 SASEGT. The CDR3 here is CASSGSISQGNQPQHF. The CDR3 bases are TGTGCCAGCAGTGGATCGATCAGTCAGGGAAATCAGCCCCAGCATTTT.

This clonotype has more than one count but fewer than ten. The gene calls are TRBV24-1 and TRBJ2-1; 7 nucleotides match TRBD2. CDR1 and CDR2 (germline): KGHDR, SFDVKD. The trim removed 3 bases at V and 4 bases at J, leaving 11 bases unmatched. The CDR3 extends over 17 amino acids. The CDR3 DNA is TGTGCCACCAGTGATCCCCTGGTCCAGCGGGGTTACAATGAGCAGTTCTTC. Amino acids: CATSDPLVQRGYNEQFF.

This clonotype was seen more than once but under ten times. The CDR3 sequence: CASPLKSVRALRATNTGELFF. As DNA, the CDR3 is TGCGCCAGCCCCCTCAAATCCGTTAGGGCCCTCCGGGCCACGAACACCGGGGAGCTGTTTTTT. The rearrangement links TRBV23-1 to TRBJ2-2; D remains ambiguous. TRBV23-1 is identified as an open reading frame with a role that is uncertain. This CDR3 region has 21 residues. V gave up 8 bases and J gave up 0 bases, with 31 bases separating them.

Details on this clonotype: A read error is possible here, since a much larger clone lies one base away. The chain combines TRBV6-4 with TRBJ2-1; tentative D call: TRBD1 (6 bases). The V gene's germline CDR1 is MRHNA and CDR2 SNTAGT. The CDR3 runs to 13 residues. The CDR3 spells CVSSEGESGEQFF. DNA of the CDR3: TGTGTCAGCAGTGAGGGGGAGTCGGGGGAGCAGTTCTTC.

In this sample, this clonotype turned up a few times. This chain links TRBV5-1 with TRBJ2-1, with D perhaps matching TRBD1 (6 bases). V lost 3 bases and J 5 bases, leaving 9 bases between the germline ends. The CDR3 loop spans 13 amino acids. Germline V gene data show CDR1 as SGHRS and CDR2 as YFSETQ. The CDR3 protein is CASSWGQNNEQFF. CDR3 DNA: TGCGCCAGCAGCTGGGGGCAGAACAATGAGCAGTTCTTC.

The rearrangement uses TRBV3-1 and TRBJ2-7; D not resolved. V shed 4 bases and J shed 5 bases, with 12 bases lying between them. Germline values: CDR1 LGHDT, CDR2 YNNKEL (reference sequence). The CDR3 spans 13 residues. DNA for the CDR3: TGTGCCAGCAGCCCCTCCGGTAGGGACGAGCAGTACTTC. Amino acids: CASSPSGRDEQYF.